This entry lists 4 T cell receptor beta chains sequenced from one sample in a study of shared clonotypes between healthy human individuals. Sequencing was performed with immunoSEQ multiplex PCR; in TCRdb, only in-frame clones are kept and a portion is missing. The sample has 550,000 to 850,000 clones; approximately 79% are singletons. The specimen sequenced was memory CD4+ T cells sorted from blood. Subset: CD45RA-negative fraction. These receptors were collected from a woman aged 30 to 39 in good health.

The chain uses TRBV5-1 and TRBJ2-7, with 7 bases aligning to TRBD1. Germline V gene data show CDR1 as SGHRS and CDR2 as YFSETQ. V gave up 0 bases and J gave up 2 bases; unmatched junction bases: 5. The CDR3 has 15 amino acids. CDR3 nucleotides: TGCGCCAGCAGCTTGGACCGGGACAGTGCCTACGAGCAGTACTTC. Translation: CASSLDRDSAYEQYF.

The CDR3 sequence is CASSGTGANQPQHF. The CDR3 coding sequence is TGTGCCAGTAGCGGGACAGGGGCGAATCAGCCCCAGCATTTT. The chain couples TRBV19 to TRBJ1-5; 10 nucleotides line up with TRBD1. CDR3 length: 14 residues. Germline V CDR1 and CDR2: LNHDA, SQIVND (reference sequence). The V and J ends lost 6 bases and 4 bases, in that order; junction bases with no gene match: 3.

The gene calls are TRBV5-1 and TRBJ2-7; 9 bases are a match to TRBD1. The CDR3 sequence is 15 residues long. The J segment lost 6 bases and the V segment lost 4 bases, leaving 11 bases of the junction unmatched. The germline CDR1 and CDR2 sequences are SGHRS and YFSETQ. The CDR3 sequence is CASSKGDRESGEQYF. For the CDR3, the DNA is TGCGCCAGCAGCAAGGGGGACAGGGAGTCTGGCGAGCAGTACTTC.

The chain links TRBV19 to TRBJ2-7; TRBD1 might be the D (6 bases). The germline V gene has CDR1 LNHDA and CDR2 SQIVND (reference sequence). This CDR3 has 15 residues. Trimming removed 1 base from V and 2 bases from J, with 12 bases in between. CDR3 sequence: CASSIGPGTPYEQYF. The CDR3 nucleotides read TGTGCCAGTAGTATAGGCCCCGGGACACCCTACGAGCAGTACTTC.